The subject of this entry is one T cell receptor (beta chain). Antigen specificity is unknown. 60 Vbeta and 13 Jbeta primers were used in PCR. Here immunoSEQ multiplex PCR was the method, and the copy in TCRdb shows in-frame clones only, minus some. The sample consists of over 75,000 clones, around four fifths of them appearing once. The data belong to a study of cytomegalovirus exposure and HLA in healthy donors. Overall study results and limits: Solely CMV serostatus was available to characterize immune exposure. Sequencing depth roughly uniform across donors was assumed in presence/absence analyses.

Sequencing was performed on PBMCs. This sequence originates from a man aged 35 to 55 in good health and CMV-seropositive.

CDR3 region: CASSLEGYEQYF. CDR3 coding DNA: TGTGCCAGCAGTTTAGAGGGCTACGAGCAGTACTTC. The chain combines TRBV6-5 with TRBJ2-7; D might be TRBD2 (5 bases). The germline CDR1 and CDR2 sequences are MNHEY and SVGAGI. V was pared by 4 bases and J by 3 bases, with 7 bases between. The CDR3 runs 12 residues.